This TCR beta chain was recovered during a study of blood T cell repertoires in COVID-19. Study-wide background: The study drew acute and convalescent COVID-19 samples from the United States, Italy and Spain.

Participants were aged roughly 18 to 89 years from around 26 US areas. A PCR-confirmed or clinician-diagnosed COVID-19 case had contacted exposed participants within 2 weeks of entry. V lost 2 bases to trimming and J lost 10 bases, with 17 bases between them. CDR1 is MNHNS, CDR2 SASEGT, per germline. The CDR3 is 14 amino acids. Original methodology: Reference gene primer amplification gave nucleated cell count estimates. Assay: immunoSEQ multiplex PCR; the TCRdb copy retains only in-frame clones and omits some. V, J and clone size derive from that table, while D and trimming were established from the DNA sequence. In the table there are roughly 400,000 clones, approximately 90% of which are singletons.

The V call is TRBV6-1, the J call TRBJ1-1; weak D call: TRBD1 (5 bases). The sequence was obtained from a woman younger than 35 who had been exposed to COVID-19. The sample taken for sequencing was PBMCs or T cells enriched from blood (not recorded which). The CDR3 spells CASSEIPVRQGAFF. The CDR3 DNA is TGTGCCAGCAGTGAAATTCCGGTCAGGCAGGGAGCTTTCTTT.